The present T cell receptor beta chain was sequenced within a study of STAT5B mutations in CD4+ large granular lymphocyte leukemia. The study's findings and limits: No patients shared main leukemic clonotypes, though roughly 23% appeared at low frequency elsewhere. Without putative leukemic clones, patient CD4-sorted repertoires remained more clonal than healthy CD4+ repertoires. Without HLA matching, higher CD4+ than CD8+ T-LGLL clonality could reflect small sample size.

Germline CDR1 is SGHTA and CDR2 is FQGTGA. The CDR3 runs 13 residues. V was clipped by 4 bases and J by 8 bases, with 11 bases between them. Original handling: The detection floor for productive clonotype frequency was 2.59 x 10-5. Some clones are missing from TCRdb's copy, which holds only in-frame ones; the method was immunoSEQ multiplex PCR. For V, J and clone size, that table is used; D and trimming come from the DNA. The data show tens of thousands of clones, approximately 72% seen once. Comments on this clone: Its antigen remains unidentified.

The TCR comes from a human donor in good health. The sample taken for sequencing was CD4+ T cells from blood buffy coats. J is TRBJ2-2 and V is TRBV7-3; D call uncertain. CDR3 nucleotide sequence: TGTGCCAGCAGCTCTAGGCCGAGGGGGGAGCTGTTTTTT. This encodes CASSSRPRGELFF.